The present entry profiles one TCR beta chain with its context. The antigen this receptor binds is unknown. Base qualities are not at hand, and no much larger clone is one base apart. The protocol used for the library was the immunoSEQ multiplex PCR assay. For the multiplex PCR, a mixture combining 60 forward primers for TCR Vbeta segments and 13 reverse primers for TCR Jbeta segments was used. A multiplex PCR assay on genomic DNA amplified the CDR3 region of rearranged TCR beta genes. The Illumina HiSeq System was used to sequence the amplified TCR beta libraries as 87-base-pair reads. On the authors' methods: In a later analysis, approximately 74 million unique TCR beta chains were counted across the approximately 640 repertoires, and roughly 10 million of these chains were shared by at least two donors. Raw reads were error-corrected and collapsed into unique sequences by a nearest-neighbor algorithm in which closely related sequences were merged to remove PCR and sequencing errors. V, D and J gene segments were assigned by aligning CDR3 sequences to IMGT reference sequences. Each retained sequence needed at least a six-nucleotide match to both a V gene segment and a J gene segment. Rearrangements were called productive when the CDR3 lacked stop codons and stayed in frame with V and J; all others were non-productive. Following IMGT convention, CDR3 was defined as the stretch from the second conserved V-encoded cysteine up to the conserved J-encoded phenylalanine. The earlier analysis of 587 of the donors excluded sequences that lacked an unambiguous match to a single V gene segment. In an earlier analysis of approximately 610 of the donors, V segments were called functional above 56.7% productive rearrangements and were called segregating when the between-donor standard deviation exceeded 5%. A statistical classification framework was built to diagnose cytomegalovirus status from the catalog of TCR beta chain sequences. V and J gene assignment, in a later analysis, came from comparing TCR nucleotide sequences with IMGT/GENE-DB human TR gene sequences. The TCRdist pipeline was used in a later analysis to assign CDR3 sequences and most-parsimonious VDJ recombination scenarios. A later analysis defined each TCR beta chain by its CDR3 amino acid sequence plus V-gene family, and excluded reads lacking a unique V-gene family. In a later analysis, several hundred highly shared, low-generation-probability nucleotide sequences were removed to address suspected cross-contamination and a sequencing artifact. For each public chain, a later analysis derived a clonal expansion index from normalized ranks of inferred template counts within each repertoire. Generation probabilities in a later analysis came from a VDJ recombination model fitted to out-of-frame rearrangements, and those results were checked against IGoR. In a later analysis, hypergeometric tests were used to score TCR-TCR, TCR-HLA and TCR-CMV co-occurrence, with a repertoire-size bias correction applied to TCR pairs. A later analysis estimated false discovery rates by permuting HLA or CMV assignments 20 times. In a later analysis, co-occurring TCRs were grouped using DBSCAN, and TCRdist sequence similarity was added for clustering within HLA-allele-positive subsets. Co-occurrence clustering excluded repertoires with fewer than 30,000 or more than 120,000 public chains, plus five with anomalous nucleotide sharing. Held by TCRdb, this immuneACCESS table contains in-frame sequences only and omits some clones. Under half of the omission traces to an unresolved V gene where checked; the cause of the rest is unknown. From that table come the V and J calls and clone size; the DNA was used to work out D and trimming. For this sample the table gives about 110,000 clones, of which 78% were detected only once. The ten most abundant clones make up 1.3% of the sample.

The cohort comprised under 700 healthy bone marrow donors. At the time of sampling, all cohort members were nominally healthy, though unrecorded immune exposures were likely present. The donor tested CMV seronegative and was one of the 352 seronegative cohort members. A peripheral blood sample was collected from each donor, and TCR beta sequencing was performed on peripheral blood mononuclear cells. The Qiagen DNeasy Blood Extraction Kit was used to extract genomic DNA from the blood cell samples. This sample was included in a study of cytomegalovirus exposure and HLA in healthy donors (dated by TCRdb to 2017 to 2019). For context, the study as a whole: An earlier analysis of about 560 of the donors reported about 260 Gb of sequence data and 117 million unique TCR beta sequences obtained from about 170 million T cells. Donor age, sex, ethnicity and CMV serostatus were compiled together with the repertoire data. Roughly five DR-DQ haplotypes were treated as single units for association and clustering because of strong linkage in the cohort. A later genetic analysis took genome-wide SNP genotypes for 398 of the 666 donors and used that subset as a discovery cohort. In addition to the first cohort of 666 subjects, a separate validation cohort of 120 different subjects was used. The number of typed donors differed by locus: roughly 629-640 for A, B, C, DRB1 and DQB1; 500 to 550 for DQA1; roughly 600 for DPA1; and roughly 490 for DPB1. High-throughput TCR immunosequencing, statistical association of individual TCRs with disease status, and machine learning were combined to predict cytomegalovirus infection status. In the later analysis, no new phenotypic data were used to find candidate immune exposures; instead, reliance was placed on TCR beta sequences and their occurrence across donors. The study used immunosequencing to profile the T cell repertoires of 600 to 850 subjects and linked those repertoires to cytomegalovirus serostatus. To study patterns of TCR occurrence, a later analysis re-analyzed previously published TCR beta repertoires from under 750 donors and added high-resolution HLA genotyping. An earlier analysis of approximately 500 of the donors applied high-throughput TCR beta sequencing to assess whether each TCR beta V gene segment acted as functional or pseudogenic. Of the roughly 400 genotyped donors, roughly 80% fell in the genetic ancestry cluster associated with self-reported Caucasian donors. HLA typing included class I and class II loci at four-digit resolution. Among approximately 370 genotyped donors of the cohort, an average of around 240,000 unique TCR beta nucleotide sequences was sequenced per donor, of which about 18% were non-productive. The study was designed to test whether signatures of past pathogen exposure could be identified by cataloging public T cell receptors. An early release covering roughly 640 HLA-typed donors comprised about 310 gigabases of sequencing data and tens of millions of unique TCR sequences. All discovery cohort repertoires had been generated on a single sequencing platform.

Results and caveats for the whole study, not just this receptor: V-gene and J-gene trimming of TCR beta chains was associated with a missense DCLRE1C variant in a later genetic analysis, and the association was replicated in an independent cohort. A few of the identified cytomegalovirus-associated TCR beta chains were confirmed in vitro to be specific for cytomegalovirus antigens. The sequencing pipeline was judged likely to have produced a cluster of highly shared sequence variants as a technical artifact. Sequencing depth was assumed to be roughly uniform across donors in the presence/absence analyses, though that assumption may not hold. Correlated functional status among segregating V segments might be attributable to linkage disequilibrium, but an unknown experimental factor could not be ruled out. In an earlier analysis of around 600 of the donors, most TCR beta V segments appeared in productive rearrangements about 87% or about 30% of the time, broadly matching IMGT annotations. In a later analysis, the rate of TCR association differed among HLA loci, with DRB1 alleles having the most associated TCRs and HLA-C alleles having the fewest. In a later analysis, most CMV-associated TCR beta chains were found to appear HLA-restricted, with HLA associations seemingly driven largely by CMV exposure. A later analysis found that HLA-associated TCR beta chains were more clonally expanded and had lower generation probabilities than equally common non-associated chains. Because counts were too low, roughly 17 rarely observed V segments, including chromosome 9 orphons, were left out of the earlier analysis of 587 of the donors. In this cohort, only TCR beta chains were sequenced, and detectable features were limited by the absence of alpha or paired-chain data. According to a later genetic analysis, donors in an Asian-associated ancestry cluster had fewer N-insertions in productive TCRs than the approximately 690-donor mean. HLA typing was unavailable for some donors at each locus, so association tests used only the typed subset. The study gave a list of about 160 TCR beta chains associated with cytomegalovirus. According to a later analysis, parvovirus B19, influenza, CMV and Epstein-Barr virus appeared linked to several top co-occurrence clusters. Across donors, most TCR sequences were observed very rarely, whereas some public TCRs were present in many individuals. A further reported finding was that TCR beta sequences accurately predicted the HLA-A and HLA-B alleles for most subjects in the first cohort. At a false discovery rate of 0.05, a later analysis linked 16,000 or so TCR beta sequences to specific HLA alleles. When HLA alleles, especially DR and DQ, strongly co-occurred, TCR associations were difficult to assign to individual alleles. The classifier was reported to diagnose cytomegalovirus status with high specificity and sensitivity in both the original cohort and the validation cohort. It was suggested by the authors that the approach could potentially be generalized to other disease states and immunological phenotypes. CMV serostatus was the only immune exposure information available for the cohort.

Sequencing used PBMCs. This receptor was taken from a man aged 25 to 40 in good health and CMV-seronegative.

The DNA sequence is TGTGCCAGCAGTTTACAGGGCCCCGAGCAGTACTTC. Its protein reads: CASSLQGPEQYF. The rearrangement combines TRBV5-6 with TRBJ2-7; a weak D assignment points to TRBD1 (6 bases agree). The trim is 5 bases for V and 6 bases for J, with a gap of 12 bases between the germline ends. The CDR3, cysteine through phenylalanine, is 12 amino acids long. Just the 36-base CDR3 DNA is kept, in frame starting at base 1. CDR1 SGHDT and CDR2 YYEEEE are derived from the germline V gene.